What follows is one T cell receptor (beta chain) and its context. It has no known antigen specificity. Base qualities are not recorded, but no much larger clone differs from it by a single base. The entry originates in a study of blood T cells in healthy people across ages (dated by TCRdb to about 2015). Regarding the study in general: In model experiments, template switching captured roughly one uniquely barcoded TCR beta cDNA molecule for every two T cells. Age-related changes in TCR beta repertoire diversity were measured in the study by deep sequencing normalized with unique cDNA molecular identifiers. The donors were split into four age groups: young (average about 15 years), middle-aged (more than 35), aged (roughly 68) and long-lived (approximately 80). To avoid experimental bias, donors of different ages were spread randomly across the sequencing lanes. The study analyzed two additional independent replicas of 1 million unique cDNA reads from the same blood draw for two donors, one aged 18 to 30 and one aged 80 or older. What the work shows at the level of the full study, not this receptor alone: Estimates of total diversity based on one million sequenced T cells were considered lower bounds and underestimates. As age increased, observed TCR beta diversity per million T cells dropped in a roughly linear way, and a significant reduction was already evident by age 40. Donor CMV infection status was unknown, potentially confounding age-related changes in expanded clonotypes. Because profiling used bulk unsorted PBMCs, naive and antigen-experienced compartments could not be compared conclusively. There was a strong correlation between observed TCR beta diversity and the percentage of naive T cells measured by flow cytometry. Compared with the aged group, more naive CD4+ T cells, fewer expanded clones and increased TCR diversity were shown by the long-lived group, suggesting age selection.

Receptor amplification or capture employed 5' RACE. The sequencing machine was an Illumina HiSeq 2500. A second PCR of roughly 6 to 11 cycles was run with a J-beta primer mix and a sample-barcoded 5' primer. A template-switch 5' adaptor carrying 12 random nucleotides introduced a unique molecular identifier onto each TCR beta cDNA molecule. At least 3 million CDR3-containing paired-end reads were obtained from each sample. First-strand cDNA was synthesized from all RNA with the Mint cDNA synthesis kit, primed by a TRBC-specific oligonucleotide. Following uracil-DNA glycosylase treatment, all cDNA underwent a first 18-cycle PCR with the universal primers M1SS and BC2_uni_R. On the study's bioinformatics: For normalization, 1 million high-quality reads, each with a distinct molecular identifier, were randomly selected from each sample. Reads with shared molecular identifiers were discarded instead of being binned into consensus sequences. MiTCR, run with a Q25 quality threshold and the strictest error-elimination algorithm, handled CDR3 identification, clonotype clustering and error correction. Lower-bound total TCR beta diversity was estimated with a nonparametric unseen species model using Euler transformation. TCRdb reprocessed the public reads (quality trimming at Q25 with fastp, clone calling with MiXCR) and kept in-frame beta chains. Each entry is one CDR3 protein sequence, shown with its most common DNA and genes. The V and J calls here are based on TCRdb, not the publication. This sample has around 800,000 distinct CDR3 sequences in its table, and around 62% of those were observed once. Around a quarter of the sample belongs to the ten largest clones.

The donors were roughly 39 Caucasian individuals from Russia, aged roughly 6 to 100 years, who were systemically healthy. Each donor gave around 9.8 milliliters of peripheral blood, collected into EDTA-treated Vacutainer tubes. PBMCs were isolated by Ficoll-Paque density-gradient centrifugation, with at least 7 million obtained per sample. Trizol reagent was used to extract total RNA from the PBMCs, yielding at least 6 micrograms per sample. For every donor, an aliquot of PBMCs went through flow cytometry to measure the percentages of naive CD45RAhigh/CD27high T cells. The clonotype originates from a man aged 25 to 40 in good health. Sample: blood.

Here is the DNA: TGTGCCAGCAGCCAAGGCAGGGAAAGTATGGCCTACAATGAGCAGTTCTTC. This sequence encodes CASSQGRESMAYNEQFF. This receptor chain uses TRBV14 and TRBJ2-1, with a tentative D gene TRBD1 over 5 matching bases. The CDR3 starts with the cysteine, ends with the phenylalanine, and has 17 residues. Only the CDR3 region is kept as DNA, spanning 51 bases read in frame from base 1. At the junction V is shortened by 1 base and J by 2 bases, with 15 bases in between. For CDR1 and CDR2, the germline V gene lists SGHDN and FVKESK.